This is a list of T cell receptor beta chains from one sample in a study of blood T cell repertoires in COVID-19. Clones were read by immunoSEQ multiplex PCR, and TCRdb kept only the in-frame ones, dropping some. The sample lists 95,000 to 150,000 clones, around 81% occurring once. Specimen: peripheral blood. All receptors derive from a man between 65 and 80 years old with acute or convalescent COVID-19. Each CDR3 is given with its conserved first and last residue. A D gene is named only where the DNA matches it firmly. Not every row has a clone size; where given, it reads once, few, many or a size class.

j_gene	d_gene	v_gene	abundance	CDR3nt	CDR3aa
TRBJ2-5	.	TRBV7-9	once	TGTGCCAGCAGCTTGGCTTACAGGATGACCCCAGAGACCCAGTACTTC	CASSLAYRMTPETQYF
TRBJ1-2	.	TRBV11-2	once	TGTGCCAGCAGCCCCAGCAACAGGGTTAAAAGCTATGGCTACACCTTC	CASSPSNRVKSYGYTF
TRBJ2-6	.	TRBV19	.	TGTGCCAGTAGAGTAGTGCACTCTGGGGCCAACGTCCTGACTTTC	CASRVVHSGANVLTF
TRBJ1-1	.	TRBV19	.	TGTGCCAGTAGTATAAAGGGGGACACTGAAGCTTTCTTT	CASSIKGDTEAFF
TRBJ2-5	TRBD2	TRBV7-2	.	TGTGCCAGCAGCTTAGGGATTAGCGGGGGGACGGAGACCCAGTACTTC	CASSLGISGGTETQYF
TRBJ1-1	TRBD1	TRBV30	.	TGTGCCTGGAGTAGGACAGGCCCCCTCGAAGCTTTCTTT	CAWSRTGPLEAFF
TRBJ2-3	.	TRBV3-1/TRBV3-2	.	TGTGCCAGCAGCCAAGTCGCTAGTTACACAGATACGCAGTATTTT	CASSQVASYTDTQYF
TRBJ2-1	.	TRBV4-2	.	TGTGCCAGCAGCCAAGGTGGGGGGAGCTCCTACAATGAGCAGTTCTTC	CASSQGGGSSYNEQFF
TRBJ2-3	TRBD2	TRBV9	few	TGTGCCAGCAGCGTAACTAGCGGGGGGGCCGGTTTGGTAGATACGCAGTATTTT	CASSVTSGGAGLVDTQYF
TRBJ2-2	.	TRBV27	medium-sized	TGTGCCACAGGGATAATCCACACCGGGGAGCTGTTTTTT	CATGIIHTGELFF
TRBJ2-1	TRBD1	TRBV4-1	.	TGCGCCAGCAGCCTTTCGGACAGGGGGATTTACAATGAGCAGTTCTTC	CASSLSDRGIYNEQFF
TRBJ1-5	.	TRBV18	.	TGTGCCAGCTCACCAAATGGGCCATCAGGGAATCAGCCCCAGCATTTT	CASSPNGPSGNQPQHF
TRBJ1-2	.	TRBV19	.	TGTGCCAGTAGTATTCCGACAGCGCACACCTTC	CASSIPTAHTF
TRBJ2-3	.	TRBV9	.	TGTGCCAGCAGCGTAGGTGATGAGGTGGGCACAGATACGCAGTATTTT	CASSVGDEVGTDTQYF
TRBJ1-2	.	TRBV7-3	few	TGTGCCAGCAGCCAAGGTCCCACCCGGGTTGGCTACACCTTC	CASSQGPTRVGYTF
TRBJ2-7	TRBD1	TRBV19	.	TGTGCCAGTAGTATAGGAGGGACAGCCTCCTACGAGCAGTACTTC	CASSIGGTASYEQYF
TRBJ1-6	.	TRBV5-4	many	TGTGCCAGCAGCTATGGACAGCCGAAAATTAATTCACCCCTCCACTTT	CASSYGQPKINSPLHF
TRBJ1-2	TRBD1	TRBV5-1	.	TGCGCCAGCAGCTTGGGGACAGGCTTTCATGGCGATGGCTACACCTTC	CASSLGTGFHGDGYTF
TRBJ2-3	TRBD2	TRBV11-3	.	TGTGCCAGCAGCCTCCGTAGCGGGGCGAGAGATACGCAGTATTTT	CASSLRSGARDTQYF
TRBJ1-2	TRBD1	TRBV6-5	.	TGTGCCAGCAGTTACGCGGGACAGGGGGCGCGTGGCTACACCTTC	CASSYAGQGARGYTF
TRBJ2-2	TRBD1	TRBV10-2	.	TGCGCCAGCAGCCTCTCCGGGACAGGGGGCCCCGGGGAGCTGTTTTTT	CASSLSGTGGPGELFF
TRBJ1-3	TRBD1	TRBV7-2	.	TGTGCCAGCAGCTTCCCACAGGGGAACACCATATATTTT	CASSFPQGNTIYF
TRBJ1-1	.	TRBV11-2	.	TGTGCCAGCAGCCACTCACCCCACAGGGTGAGAGGAGACACTGAAGCTTTCTTT	CASSHSPHRVRGDTEAFF
TRBJ2-2	.	TRBV29-1	.	TGCAGCGTTTTACAGGGTGCGGCGAACACCGGGGAGCTGTTTTTT	CSVLQGAANTGELFF
TRBJ2-7	TRBD2	TRBV25-1	.	TGTGCCAGCAGGGGGGGGACTAGCAACTCCTACGAGCAGTACTTC	CASRGGTSNSYEQYF
TRBJ2-5	.	TRBV7-3	.	TGTGCCAGCAGCTTAGGTCGGAGGGAGACCCAGTACTTC	CASSLGRRETQYF
TRBJ2-7	TRBD1	TRBV7-2	.	TGTGCCAGCAGCCTAAGACAGGGGACCTACGAGCAGTACTTC	CASSLRQGTYEQYF
TRBJ1-5	TRBD1	TRBV6-1	.	TGTGCCAGCAGTGAAGGAGGGACAGAAGATCAGCCCCAGCATTTT	CASSEGGTEDQPQHF
TRBJ2-7	.	TRBV6-6	.	TGTGCCAGCAGGGAGCCGGCAGACTACGAGCAGTACTTC	CASREPADYEQYF
TRBJ2-1	TRBD1	TRBV24-1	.	TGTGCCACCAGTGGTGGGCAGGGGGCCTACAATGAGCAGTTCTTC	CATSGGQGAYNEQFF
TRBJ1-2	.	TRBV12-5	.	TGTGCTAGTGGTTTGGCCAATCTAGAGAACTATGGCTACACCTTC	CASGLANLENYGYTF
TRBJ2-3	.	TRBV7-3	.	TGTGCCAGCAGCTCCTCGGGAATCGGAGATACGCAGTATTTT	CASSSSGIGDTQYF
TRBJ2-3	TRBD2	TRBV6-5	.	TGTGCCAGCAGTTACTCGGCCAGCGGGGGCACAGATACGCAGTATTTT	CASSYSASGGTDTQYF
TRBJ2-1	.	TRBV28	.	TGTGCCAGCAGTTTTCTCGGGGACTACAATGAGCAGTTCTTC	CASSFLGDYNEQFF
TRBJ1-2	TRBD1	TRBV7-2	.	TGTGCCAGCAGCCCAGGGGGCCTAACGAACTATGGCTACACCTTC	CASSPGGLTNYGYTF
TRBJ1-6	.	TRBV5-4	.	TGTGCCAGCAGCTTGGGCGGGACGCGCTCACCCCTCCACTTT	CASSLGGTRSPLHF
TRBJ1-6	.	TRBV6-5	once	TGTGCCAGCGAAGGACAAAATAATTCACCCCTCCACTTT	CASEGQNNSPLHF
TRBJ2-7	.	TRBV7-9	.	TGTGCCAGCAACCTGCGGGCCGGCAACGAGCAGTACTTC	CASNLRAGNEQYF
TRBJ1-1	TRBD1	TRBV2	.	TGTGCCAGCAGGACCCAGGGGGGAGCTTTCTTT	CASRTQGGAFF
TRBJ2-5	.	TRBV21-1	few	TGTGCCAGCAGCAAATGGGGAGCGACAGGGATTCCCCAAGAGACCCAGTACTTC	CASSKWGATGIPQETQYF
TRBJ1-2	TRBD1	TRBV6-5	.	TGTGCCAGCAAGGGGGCCGCTAACTATGGCTACACCTTC	CASKGAANYGYTF
TRBJ2-7	TRBD1	TRBV6-2/TRBV6-3	.	TGTGCCAGCAGTCGGGACAGCTACTCCTACGAGCAGTACTTC	CASSRDSYSYEQYF
TRBJ2-2	TRBD1	TRBV3-1/TRBV3-2	.	TGTGCCAGCAGCCACAGGGGGCGGCCCACCGGGGAGCTGTTTTTT	CASSHRGRPTGELFF
TRBJ2-1	TRBD1	TRBV18	.	TGTGCCAGCTCACCAAACAGGGGGGATGAGCAGTTCTTC	CASSPNRGDEQFF
TRBJ2-7	TRBD1	TRBV29-1	.	TGCAGCGCCCGGACAGGGGCCTACGAGCAGTACTTC	CSARTGAYEQYF
TRBJ1-2	.	TRBV9	.	TGTGCCAGCACCGCCCACCTAGTATTAGATGGCTACACCTTC	CASTAHLVLDGYTF
TRBJ1-6	.	TRBV6-4	.	TGTGCCAGCAGTGGCGAAGGGGGATCACCCCTCCACTTT	CASSGEGGSPLHF
TRBJ1-6	.	TRBV7-9	.	TGTGCCAGCAGACAATCCGCCGGGGGGGGGAGTCGTAATTCACCCCTCCACTTT	CASRQSAGGGSRNSPLHF
TRBJ2-5	TRBD2	TRBV5-6	.	TGTGCCAGCAGCTTGTTGTTAGCGGGGGAACGGAAGACCCAGTACTTC	CASSLLLAGERKTQYF
TRBJ2-1	.	TRBV27	.	TGTGCCATTATCTCCGGGGGAGGGCAGTTCTTC	CAIISGGGQFF
TRBJ2-4	.	TRBV12-3/TRBV12-4	.	TGTGCCAGCAGTTTCGAGAGAAACATTCAGTACTTC	CASSFERNIQYF
TRBJ1-2	.	TRBV6-5	once	TGTGCCAGCAGTTCCGGGACAACGGGCTACACCTTC	CASSSGTTGYTF